These T cell receptor beta chains were read from a single sample in a study of T-cell reconstitution after alpha-beta-depleted transplantation in children. TCRdb reanalysed the PCR reads using MiXCR and keeps one entry per CDR3 protein. The sample yields around 340,000 distinct CDR3 sequences, roughly 15% seen once. Sequenced here: PBMCs, sampled from the stem cell graft. The receptors stem from a human donor who donated a stem cell graft to a child with Fanconi anemia. Each CDR3 is given with its conserved first and last residue.

v_call	j_call	cdr3_aa
TRBV4-3	TRBJ2-3	CASSQGPEADTQYF
TRBV5-1	TRBJ2-1	CASSPEVNLYNEQFF
TRBV20-1	TRBJ1-5	CSARDAYQGALSNQPQHF
TRBV15	TRBJ1-1	CATSPTEGETEAFF
TRBV12-3/TRBV12-4	TRBJ2-2	CASSLEHPNTGELFF
TRBV12-3/TRBV12-4	TRBJ2-7	CASRAGQGVFEQYF
TRBV24-1	TRBJ2-7	CATSDLSGKEYF
TRBV5-1	TRBJ2-5	CASSSFGTGGETQYF
TRBV20-1	TRBJ2-5	CSAPGQRGGGQETQYF
TRBV27	TRBJ2-1	CASRISGGDYNEQFF
TRBV7-2	TRBJ2-7	CASSLARVSEQYF
TRBV6-1	TRBJ1-3	CASSTGRTSSGNTIYF
TRBV7-6	TRBJ1-1	CASSKTELGRTFF
TRBV20-1	TRBJ1-2	CSPGGPNGYTF
TRBV13	TRBJ1-3	CASSLRGPGNTIYF
TRBV12-3/TRBV12-4	TRBJ2-1	CASSSTGAVNEQFF
TRBV6-1	TRBJ2-1	CASNPRLSSYNEQFF
TRBV19	TRBJ2-1	CASSIGRQPASYNEQFF
TRBV3-1	TRBJ1-5	CASSPTAPGQANNQPQHF
TRBV19	TRBJ1-2	CASSMGQSARGYTF
TRBV5-1	TRBJ2-5	CASSWRTFQETQYF
TRBV28	TRBJ1-5	CASSGDGYNQPQHF
TRBV5-1	TRBJ1-2	CASSFTSIYYGYTF
TRBV12-3/TRBV12-4	TRBJ1-6	CASSLTSSPLHF
TRBV3-1	TRBJ2-1	CASSHLSYNEQFF
TRBV5-6	TRBJ1-5	CASSLAGAGNQPQHF
TRBV4-1	TRBJ2-2	CASKTGELTGELFF
TRBV6-5	TRBJ1-6	CASSFSGQNNSPLHF
TRBV6-5	TRBJ1-1	CASSSGTGGAFF
TRBV6-2/TRBV6-3	TRBJ2-1	CASSPTLRSYNEQFF
TRBV27	TRBJ2-3	CASSFRQRLSTDTQYF
TRBV19	TRBJ1-2	CASSVTGGDGYTF
TRBV29-1	TRBJ2-5	CSVVPPGETQYF
TRBV12-3/TRBV12-4	TRBJ1-5	CASSHRDRNQPQHF
TRBV6-1	TRBJ1-6	CASSKTPPGGSPLHF
TRBV12-3/TRBV12-4	TRBJ1-5	CASSMNQQGQPQHF
TRBV2	TRBJ1-2	CASITGPGYTF
TRBV7-9	TRBJ2-5	CASSWDLAETQYF
TRBV7-2	TRBJ2-7	CASSLTGQRVFEQYF
TRBV4-3	TRBJ1-1	CASSHKLTGRTVPVF
TRBV29-1	TRBJ2-5	CSVEIRQQETQYF
TRBV7-2	TRBJ2-5	CASSSPLGGRETQYF
TRBV12-3/TRBV12-4	TRBJ2-7	CASSFDRGLNEQYF
TRBV30	TRBJ1-5	CAWSSQGNQPQHF
TRBV3-1	TRBJ2-2	CASSQEFAAGGWTGELFF
TRBV2	TRBJ2-5	CASQVAETQYF
TRBV7-8	TRBJ2-1	CASSFIQGIGSREQFF
TRBV5-1	TRBJ2-1	CASSFSSGGVNEQFF
TRBV5-1	TRBJ2-1	CASSAPGNEQFF
TRBV7-8	TRBJ2-4	CASSSGQGSGIQYF
TRBV5-1	TRBJ2-3	CASSSHFGASDTQYF
TRBV20-1	TRBJ2-7	CSARDSGSSYEQYF
TRBV24-1	TRBJ1-5	CATSGDRGSNQPQHF
TRBV24-1	TRBJ2-6	CATSDATGQRISGANVLTF
TRBV6-1	TRBJ2-4	CASSPETGGLAKNIQYF
TRBV5-1	TRBJ2-3	CASSLLPGLAGSTDTQYF